Sequencing of this TCR beta chain was carried out in a study of identical twins. Study observations and caveats: In beta out-of-frame sequences, the excess sharing between twins was weaker.

The CDR3 is 16 amino acids. Trimming removed 1 base from V and 4 bases from J; junction bases left unmatched: 5. The germline V gene has CDR1 MNHEY and CDR2 SVGEGT. TCRdb processed the 5' RACE reads anew with MiXCR; each CDR3 protein has one entry. The table records about 530,000 distinct CDR3 sequences, approximately 20% of them present only once. This clonotype was counted between two and nine times. Its antigen is not known. The data also belong to a second study, concerning yellow fever vaccine responses in identical twins. That report notes: Reportedly, the response of twins' T cells to the vaccine seemed partly convergent, partly personalized.

The TCR comes from a woman aged 18-35 years in good health. The source material was CD4+ T cells sorted from blood. The chain employs TRBV6-2 or TRBV6-3 and TRBJ2-3; TRBD1 matches at 10 bases. The DNA of the CDR3 is TGTGCCAGCAGTTACTTCGGACAGGGGGTCTCAGATACGCAGTATTTT. Its protein is CASSYFGQGVSDTQYF.